The clone carrying this TCR beta chain was seen a few times. What it binds is not known. This entry is derived from a study of regulatory T cells in long-lasting Graves disease. Study results and limitations: Sharing of public clonotypes was greater in persistent patients (about 3,000) than in new patients (around 930). Possibly, too few samples lowered accuracy.

To make TCR beta libraries, researchers used iRepertoire HTBI primers and Arm-PCR of CDR3 regions. TCRdb processed the multiplex PCR reads anew with MiXCR; each CDR3 protein has one entry. The profile shows 350,000 to 450,000 distinct CDR3 sequences, roughly a sixth of them singletons. Indicated time point: newly diagnosed GD, antithyroid drugs for less than 3 months. With RNA extracted from PBMCs as input, the TCR library was made. The data also belong to a second study, concerning T cells in Graves' hyperthyroidism and ophthalmopathy.

This TCR derives from a middle-aged man with Graves disease. This specimen consisted of peripheral blood mononuclear cells (PBMCs), obtained at new diagnosis, from a patient treated with antithyroid drugs.

CDR3 region: CATSVSGTGSGGTQYF. For the CDR3, the DNA is TGTGCCACCAGTGTCTCCGGGACAGGGTCAGGGGGTACGCAGTATTTT. The chain uses TRBV24-1 and TRBJ2-3; 9 bases fit TRBD1. The CDR3 runs to 16 residues. Trimming removed 5 bases from V and 8 bases from J; junction bases left unmatched: 13. Per the germline V gene, CDR1 is KGHDR and CDR2 is SFDVKD.